This T cell receptor beta chain was identified during a study of shared T cell receptors in the human thymus. Sequenced by immunoSEQ multiplex PCR; TCRdb stores in-frame clones only, minus some. This sample carries about 380,000 clones, over 90% of them seen once, and the ten largest clones take around 0.019%. This TCR was recovered from a human donor. Sequencing was performed on thymocytes.

CDR3 in amino acids: CASSQFCLTGAESGANVLTF. The CDR3 DNA sequence: TGTGCCAGCAGTCAATTTTGCCTGACAGGGGCTGAGTCTGGGGCCAACGTCCTGACTTTC. The chain combines TRBV27 with TRBJ2-6, with 8 bases matching TRBD1. With V trimmed by 5 bases and J by 1 base, 16 bases remained unmatched. The CDR3 extends over 20 amino acids. Germline lookup yields CDR1 MNHEY and CDR2 SMNVEV (reference sequence).